Presented here are 29 T cell receptor beta chains from one specimen sequenced in a study of shared clonotypes between healthy human individuals. Method: immunoSEQ multiplex PCR; TCRdb's copy keeps in-frame clones and lacks some. Of about 2.3 million clones listed, more than 80% were seen once; the top ten hold under 0.45%. The sequencing input was naive CD4+ T cells from PBMCs. Noted subset: CD45RA+ positively selected. These receptors all come from a man aged 18 to 29 in good health. Some clones in this sample may be carry-over from other donors' samples.

This clone was seen once. J is TRBJ2-7 and V is TRBV6-6; possibly TRBD2 for D (5 bases). Per germline, CDR1 MNHNY and CDR2 SVGAGI (reference sequence). The CDR3 is 15 residues long. Trimming removed 6 bases at V and 6 bases at J, with 21 bases between. The CDR3 here is CASSSGVVALSEQYF. CDR3 DNA sequence: TGTGCCAGCAGCTCCGGGGTGGTAGCCTTGAGCGAGCAGTACTTC.

V and J are TRBV11-2 and TRBJ1-1; unclear D gene. Per the germline V gene, CDR1 is SGHAT and CDR2 is FQNNGV. The CDR3 totals 9 residues. V was shortened by 2 bases and J by 11 bases, with 3 bases between the two germline ends. The CDR3 loop reads CASSLIAFF. CDR3 DNA: TGTGCCAGCAGCTTAATTGCTTTCTTT.

V is TRBV30 and J is TRBJ1-5; D possibly corresponds to TRBD1 (6 bases). In germline, CDR1 is GTSNPN, CDR2 SVGIG (reference sequence). With 1 base removed from V and 2 bases from J, the gap between germline ends came to 9 bases. The CDR3 extends over 14 amino acids. The CDR3 is CAWSGAGGNQPQHF. In DNA, the CDR3 is TGTGCCTGGAGTGGGGCAGGGGGCAATCAGCCCCAGCATTTT.

V is TRBV7-2 and J is TRBJ1-1, with TRBD1 matching 9 bases. The length of the CDR3 is 14 residues. In germline, CDR1 is SGHTA, CDR2 FQGNSA. Trimming cost V 2 bases and J 6 bases; bases outside gene matches: 4. This CDR3 is CASSLRTGDPEAFF. Written as DNA, the CDR3 is TGTGCCAGCAGCTTACGGACAGGGGATCCTGAAGCTTTCTTT.

This chain uses TRBV9 with TRBJ2-5; possibly TRBD1 for D (6 bases). This CDR3 has 13 amino acids. V lost 2 bases and J lost 5, with 10 bases in between. Germline V gives CDR1 SGDLS, CDR2 YYNGEE. The CDR3 protein is CASSVNQGETQYF. CDR3 DNA: TGTGCCAGCAGCGTTAACCAGGGGGAGACCCAGTACTTC.

This clone was counted between two and nine times. Mismatch with germline at one junction end may stem from a read error. The chain recombines TRBV18 with TRBJ1-1; no clear D gene. The CDR3 spans 15 residues. CDR1 KGHSH and CDR2 LQKENI come from the germline V gene. The CDR3 is CASSPLGPMNTEAFF. The CDR3 DNA follows: TGTGCCAGCTCCCCACTCGGGCCCATGAACACTGAAGCTTTCTTT.

This sequence joins TRBV11-3 and TRBJ2-7, with D maybe TRBD1 (6 bases). V lost 5 bases and J 3 bases, leaving 11 bases between the germline ends. CDR1 is SGHNT and CDR2 is YENEEA in the germline V gene. The CDR3 spans 13 residues. CDR3: CASSVRQVYEQYF. CDR3 nucleotides: TGTGCCAGCAGCGTGCGACAGGTCTACGAGCAGTACTTC.

The V gene is TRBV2, the J gene TRBJ2-5; possibly TRBD1 or TRBD2 for D (5 bases each). CDR3 length equals 15 residues. Trimming pared 7 bases from V and 0 bases from J, leaving 15 bases between. Looked up from germline, CDR1 is SNHLY and CDR2 is FYNNEI. The chain's CDR3 is CASKGSGAYQETQYF. The DNA for the CDR3 is TGTGCCAGCAAAGGGAGTGGGGCCTACCAAGAGACCCAGTACTTC.

V usage is TRBV7-8 and J usage is TRBJ2-7, with D possibly being TRBD2 (6 bases). V gave up 5 bases and J gave up 0 bases, with 17 bases separating them. Germline V gene sequence: CDR1 SGHVS, CDR2 FQNEAQ. The CDR3 is 16 residues long. DNA for the CDR3: TGTGCCAGCAGCACCGGTGGTAGCGGCATCTCCTACGAGCAGTACTTC. This encodes CASSTGGSGISYEQYF. Based on the CDR3 plus reference TRBV7-8 and TRBJ2-7, the full variable domain is GAGVSQSPRYKVAKRGQDVALRCDPISGHVSLFWYQQALGQGPEFLTYFQNEAQLDKSGLPSDRFFAERPEGSVSTLKIQRTQQEDSAVYLCASSTGGSGISYEQYFGPGTRLTVT.

The V and J genes are TRBV29-1 and TRBJ2-7; tentative D call: TRBD1 (6 bases). The ends were cut back, 7 bases at V and 0 bases at J, with 10 bases in the middle. From germline, CDR1 is SQVTM and CDR2 ANQGSEA. The length of the CDR3 is 12 residues. CDR3 sequence (DNA): TGCAGCGCCGGACAGCCCTCCTACGAGCAGTACTTC. This gives the protein CSAGQPSYEQYF.

About this clone itself: This specimen includes other DNA sequences encoding the same CDR3. The CDR3, as DNA: TGTGCCAGCAGCTCGTCCGGAAACACTGAAGCTTTCTTT. As protein: CASSSSGNTEAFF. The chain is built from TRBV7-3 and TRBJ1-1, with D uncertain. Germline V CDR1 and CDR2: SGHTA, FQGTGA. Between the trimmed V and J ends, which lost 4 bases and 2 bases, there was a span of 8 bases. The CDR3 length is 13 residues.

This chain uses TRBV6-5 with TRBJ2-5; possible D gene TRBD1, 6 bases. The germline gives CDR1 MNHEY, CDR2 SVGAGI. There are 16 residues in the CDR3. V dropped 2 bases and J dropped 5 bases, with 18 bases sitting between them. The CDR3 loop reads CASSYPQGTRWETQYF. CDR3 bases: TGTGCCAGCAGTTACCCACAGGGTACCCGGTGGGAGACCCAGTACTTC.

The V gene is TRBV28, the J gene TRBJ2-7; D is possibly TRBD1 (6 bases). CDR1 MDHEN and CDR2 SYDVKM come from the germline V gene. Between the trimmed V and J ends, which lost 2 bases and 1 base, there was a span of 18 bases. This CDR3 region has 17 residues. CDR3 loop: CASSLEGPSTGSYEQYF. Here the CDR3 DNA reads TGTGCCAGCAGTTTAGAGGGACCCTCTACAGGGTCCTACGAGCAGTACTTC.

The chain couples TRBV4-2 to TRBJ2-1, with TRBD2 matching over 9 bases. Germline V CDR1 and CDR2: LGHNA, YNFKEQ. CDR3 length equals 15 residues. The V segment lost 4 bases and the J segment 8 bases; nucleotides outside the gene matches: 9. The CDR3 DNA reads as TGTGCCAGCAGCCCTACCGGGACTAGCCCGGATGAGCAGTTCTTC. Translated, it gives CASSPTGTSPDEQFF.

This chain joins TRBV29-1 and TRBJ2-1; maybe TRBD2 (6 bases). Germline CDR1 is SQVTM and CDR2 is ANQGSEA. V dropped 7 bases and J dropped 7 bases, with 23 bases sitting between them. The CDR3 is 15 residues long. DNA of the CDR3: TGCAGCGGGACCTCGACTAGTCCCCCTCAAAATGAGCAGTTCTTC. This codes for CSGTSTSPPQNEQFF.

The rearrangement uses TRBV15 and TRBJ1-1; tentatively, D is TRBD1 (5 bases). CDR1 LNHNV and CDR2 YYDKDF come from the germline V gene (reference sequence). This CDR3 comprises 15 residues. V shed 0 bases and J shed 14 bases, with 22 bases lying between them. CDR3 nucleotide sequence: TGTGCCACCAGCAGAGATAATTTTCGGGGCGCCGGAGGCTTCTTT. Residues: CATSRDNFRGAGGFF.

The V call is TRBV7-9, the J call TRBJ1-2; D not certain. Germline V gene sequence: CDR1 SEHNR, CDR2 FQNEAQ (reference sequence). V lost 5 bases to trimming and J lost 3 bases, with 7 bases between them. This CDR3 comprises 12 residues. The CDR3 reads CASSPSHYGYTF. CDR3 DNA sequence: TGTGCCAGCAGCCCATCTCACTATGGCTACACCTTC. The whole variable domain, filled in from reference TRBV7-9 and TRBJ1-2, reads DTGVSQNPRHKITKRGQNVTFRCDPISEHNRLYWYRQTLGQGPEFLTYFQNEAQLEKSRLLSDRFSAERPKGSFSTLEIQRTEQGDSAMYLCASSPSHYGYTFGSGTRLTVV.

This chain connects TRBV19 to TRBJ1-2; D not resolved. CDR3 size: 12 residues. V gave up 8 bases and J gave up 4 bases, with 11 bases separating them. CDR1 is LNHDA, CDR2 SQIVND, per germline (reference sequence). The CDR3 nucleotides are TGTGCCAGTTGCGACCGCCTCTATGGCTACACCTTC. As protein: CASCDRLYGYTF.

This chain joins TRBV21-1 and TRBJ1-2. TRBV21-1 is assigned pseudogene status. The CDR3 is 12 residues long. The CDR3 DNA reads TGTGCCAGCAGCAAAAGAATATCCAGCTACACCTTC. This codes for CASSKRISSYTF.

About this clone: The same CDR3 also results from other DNA sequences found in this sample. This chain links TRBV7-2 with TRBJ1-3; D is undetermined. Germline V gene lookup returns CDR1 SGHTA and CDR2 FQGNSA. This CDR3 has 13 residues. Trimming left V 5 bases short and J 1 base short, with 6 bases between. CDR3 residues: CASSPGSGNTIYF. The CDR3 DNA reads as TGTGCCAGCAGCCCTGGGTCTGGAAACACCATATATTTT.

The chain recombines TRBV5-4 with TRBJ2-1; 9 positions agree with TRBD1. Germline CDR1 SGHNT, CDR2 YYREEE (reference sequence). The CDR3 runs 15 residues. With 2 bases clipped from V and 7 bases from J, the junction kept 7 bases outside the gene matches. The CDR3 loop is CASSFTGGMGNEQFF. The CDR3 DNA follows: TGTGCCAGCAGCTTTACAGGGGGCATGGGTAATGAGCAGTTCTTC.

The DNA of the CDR3 is TGCAGCGCCGTGGATCGGACAGCCTATGGCTACACCTTC. Its protein product is CSAVDRTAYGYTF. The J gene is TRBJ1-2, the V gene TRBV29-1; D may be TRBD1 (6 bases). The germline V and J ends were trimmed by 7 bases and 4 bases, with 16 bases remaining between them. The CDR3 sequence is 13 residues long. CDR1 is SQVTM, CDR2 ANQGSEA, per germline.

V gene TRBV6-1 combines with J gene TRBJ2-7, with D hard to call. The CDR3 is made up of 13 amino acids. Germline V gene sequence: CDR1 MNHNS, CDR2 SASEGT. The V end was cut by 6 bases, the J end by 1 base, with 10 bases between. As DNA, the CDR3 is TGTGCCAGCAGGGGAATACGATCCTACGAGCAGTACTTC. It specifies CASRGIRSYEQYF.

V usage is TRBV27 and J usage is TRBJ2-7; 8 bases align to TRBD1. Germline trimming cut 5 bases from V and 2 bases from J; bases unmatched to any gene: 5. Per the germline V gene, CDR1 is MNHEY and CDR2 is SMNVEV (reference sequence). The CDR3 covers 14 residues. DNA for the CDR3: TGTGCCAGCAGTCGGACAGGGTTTGCCTACGAGCAGTACTTC. Its translation: CASSRTGFAYEQYF.

V gene TRBV9 combines with J gene TRBJ1-2; D not certain. Deletions cut 0 bases from V and 2 bases from J, with 20 bases between. This CDR3 region has 18 residues. The V gene's germline CDR1 is SGDLS and CDR2 YYNGEE. CDR3 protein: CASSVAPQLGTANYGYTF. The DNA of the CDR3 is TGTGCCAGCAGCGTAGCTCCCCAGTTGGGAACGGCAAACTATGGCTACACCTTC.

The rearrangement uses TRBV7-6 and TRBJ2-3; D might be TRBD1 or TRBD2, each matching 5 bases. The V and J ends lost 0 bases and 5 bases respectively, with 15 bases between them. CDR3 size: 16 residues. The germline CDR1 and CDR2 sequences are SGHVS and FNYEAQ. DNA of the CDR3: TGTGCCAGCAGCTTAGCTTTAGGGGAAGAGGGAGATACGCAGTATTTT. Its protein is CASSLALGEEGDTQYF. Supplemented by reference TRBV7-6 and TRBJ2-3, the full variable domain reads GAGVSQSPRYKVTKRGQDVALRCDPISGHVSLYWYRQALGQGPEFLTYFNYEAQQDKSGLPNDRFSAERPEGSISTLTIQRTEQRDSAMYRCASSLALGEEGDTQYFGPGTRLTVL.

To note about this clone: The sample has other DNA sequences that encode this CDR3 too. The genes are TRBV7-9 and TRBJ2-3; maybe TRBD2 (5 bases). The CDR3 spans 14 residues. V lost 4 bases and J lost 1, with 9 bases in between. Germline lookup yields CDR1 SEHNR and CDR2 FQNEAQ (reference sequence). The CDR3 region has the DNA TGTGCCAGCAGCTCTAGGACTGGCACAGATACGCAGTATTTT. Translated: CASSSRTGTDTQYF.

The CDR3 loop reads CASSAGDIVGYNQPQHF. The CDR3, as DNA: TGTGCCAGCAGCGCCGGGGACATCGTGGGATACAATCAGCCCCAGCATTTT. The genes are TRBV9 and TRBJ1-5, with D perhaps TRBD1 (6 bases). The V gene lost 3 bases and the J gene lost 3 bases, with 19 bases spanning the gap. The CDR3 contains 17 residues. CDR1 is SGDLS, CDR2 YYNGEE, per germline.

This chain joins TRBV7-8 and TRBJ1-5, with a possible D match to TRBD1 (5 bases). Germline V CDR1 and CDR2: SGHVS, FQNEAQ. V gave up 0 bases and J gave up 7 bases, with 16 bases separating them. This CDR3 comprises 16 residues. CDR3 protein: CASSLALRGGLQPQHF. CDR3 nucleotide sequence: TGTGCCAGCAGCTTAGCGCTGCGTGGGGGATTGCAGCCCCAGCATTTT.